These 10 T cell receptor beta chains came from one sample sequenced in a study of cytomegalovirus exposure and HLA in healthy donors (dated by TCRdb to 2015 to 2018). Library prep was done by the immunoSEQ multiplex PCR assay. The multiplex PCR relied on a mix of 60 forward primers for TCR Vbeta segments and 13 reverse primers for TCR Jbeta segments. Imported from immuneACCESS, the table was reduced by TCRdb to in-frame sequences with V and J called. These copies leave out some clones; in studies compared against another copy, an unresolved V gene accounts for under half, and the cause of the remainder is not known. Within this sample are about 120,000 clones, with roughly 80% of them counted one time only. Roughly a fifth of the sample goes to the ten largest clones. Sequenced input: PBMCs. Receptor source: a man younger than 45 in good health and CMV-seropositive.

V usage is TRBV6-4 and J usage is TRBJ2-1; 8 bases agree with TRBD1. The germline CDR1 and CDR2 sequences are MRHNA and SNTAGT. Germline trimming cut 5 bases from V and 0 bases from J; bases unmatched to any gene: 3. CDR3 length: 15 residues. DNA of the CDR3: TGTGCCAGCAGTATGACAGGGGCCTCCTACAATGAGCAGTTCTTC. Translation gives CASSMTGASYNEQFF.

This clone was seen a few times. The chain employs TRBV19 and TRBJ2-7, with 9 bases matching TRBD2. CDR1 LNHDA and CDR2 SQIVND come from the germline V gene (reference sequence). This CDR3 is built from 15 residues. V trimming: 8 bases; J trimming: 1 base; junction bases outside the gene matches: 9. The CDR3 region has the DNA TGTGCCAGTGCAACCCGGGCGGGGGGGTCCTACGAGCAGTACTTC. This sequence encodes CASATRAGGSYEQYF.

J is TRBJ2-3 and V is TRBV4-2, with a possible D match to TRBD1 (5 bases). With 0 bases removed from V and 6 bases from J, the gap between germline ends came to 13 bases. The CDR3 loop spans 15 amino acids. The V gene's germline CDR1 is LGHNA and CDR2 YNFKEQ. The CDR3: CASSQEGLVGDTQYF. CDR3 nucleotide sequence: TGTGCCAGCAGCCAAGAGGGGCTAGTGGGTGATACGCAGTATTTT.

A word on this clone: The junction and the germline gene differ at one end; a read error may be behind it. The chain employs TRBV7-9 and TRBJ1-4, with a weak D call TRBD1 (5 bases). The CDR3 sequence is 16 residues long. CDR1 and CDR2 (germline): SEHNR, FQNEAQ (reference sequence). CDR3 amino acids: CSSSSRRQSTNEKLFF. The CDR3 DNA sequence: TGTTCCAGCAGCAGCCGACGACAGTCAACTAATGAAAAACTGTTTTTT.

This chain connects TRBV10-3 to TRBJ1-4, with a tentative D call TRBD1 (5 bases). From germline, CDR1 is ENHRY and CDR2 SYGVKD. The CDR3 spans 11 residues. V lost 10 bases and J 6 bases, leaving 9 bases between the germline ends. CDR3 bases: TGTGCCACCCGCAGGGATGAAAAACTGTTTTTT. Amino acid sequence: CATRRDEKLFF.

The rearrangement links TRBV18 to TRBJ1-2; the match to TRBD1 covers 8 bases. Germline V gene lookup returns CDR1 KGHSH and CDR2 LQKENI. After removal of 3 bases from V and 7 bases from J, the junction contained 7 bases not matched to a gene. The CDR3 is 14 amino acids. Written as DNA, the CDR3 is TGTGCCAGCTCACCCCTGACAGGGGTGGGTGGCTACACCTTC. Residues: CASSPLTGVGGYTF.

The V call is TRBV19, the J call TRBJ1-6; no firm D call. There are 13 residues in the CDR3. V lost 3 bases and J lost 8, with 8 bases in between. Germline V gene lookup returns CDR1 LNHDA and CDR2 SQIVND (reference sequence). The CDR3 coding sequence is TGTGCCAGTAGTATGGGCCAGGATTCACCCCTCCACTTT. It yields the protein CASSMGQDSPLHF.

This chain connects TRBV6-5 to TRBJ1-2, with a possible D match to TRBD1 (6 bases). The CDR3 runs 12 residues. Germline V gives CDR1 MNHEY, CDR2 SVGAGI. Trimming left V 6 bases short and J 5 bases short, with 10 bases between. CDR3 sequence: CASSGTPYGYTF. The CDR3 DNA sequence: TGTGCCAGCAGCGGGACACCTTATGGCTACACCTTC.

The chain is built from TRBV5-1 and TRBJ2-3; no clear D gene. Germline V gives CDR1 SGHRS, CDR2 YFSETQ. The CDR3 spans 13 residues. V lost 4 bases, J lost 1 base, and 7 bases lay in between. The CDR3 sequence is CASSVAGTDTQYF. The CDR3 DNA is TGCGCCAGCAGCGTGGCGGGCACAGATACGCAGTATTTT.

This chain uses TRBV25-1 with TRBJ2-5; 7 nucleotides agree with TRBD1. With the DNA end fitting TRBJ2-7 better, the J assignment may be wrong. CDR1 MGHDK and CDR2 SYGVNS come from the germline V gene. The CDR3 covers 14 residues. The CDR3: CASSVTGVSHEQYF. CDR3 nucleotide sequence: TGTGCCAGCAGTGTAACAGGGGTGTCTCACGAGCAGTACTTC.